These 17 T cell receptor beta chains originate from one sample sequenced in a study of T cells in women clearing cervical HPV infection. The repertoire was sequenced with immunoSEQ multiplex PCR; TCRdb's copy has only in-frame clones and lacks some. Its table lists roughly 30,000 clones. The sequencing input was blood buffy coat. The receptors here all came from a woman between 18 and 75 years old with a cervical HPV16 infection that either progressed to CIN3+ or cleared (not recorded which).

The CDR3 spells CASSVGGQAYDEQYF. CDR3 DNA (partial): TGTGCCAGCAGCGTAGGGGGACAGGCATACGACGAG. The chain couples TRBV9 to TRBJ2-7, with 8 bases matching TRBD1. The CDR3 goes on 3 residues after the read ends, and that part is filled in from the germline J gene. The CDR3 extends over 15 amino acids. Per the germline V gene, CDR1 is SGDLS and CDR2 is YYNGEE. The J segment lost 5 bases and the V segment lost 0 bases, leaving 7 bases of the junction unmatched.

A word on this clone: Read coverage stops 3 residues before the CDR3 terminus; the germline J gene supplies the remainder. The gene calls are TRBV6-1 and TRBJ2-5; D is undetermined. The CDR3 covers 13 residues. Trimming stripped 4 bases from V and 1 base from J, with 7 bases between. The germline CDR1 and CDR2 sequences are MNHNS and SASEGT. CDR3 DNA (partial): TGTGCCAGCAGTGGCCACTTCCAAGAGACC. This codes for CASSGHFQET. The CDR3 in full is CASSGHFQETQYF.

Of note for this clone: Read data end 3 residues before the CDR3 end; the end is taken from the germline J gene. The sample has other DNA sequences that encode this CDR3 too. The rearrangement links TRBV12-3 or TRBV12-4 to TRBJ2-3; TRBD2 is a possible D gene (6 bases). The length of the CDR3 is 14 residues. Trimming took 3 bases from V and 2 from J, leaving 9 bases between them. CDR3: CASSFGGPTDTQYF. The CDR3 bases that were read are TGTGCCAGCAGTTTCGGGGGACCCACAGATACG.

To note about this clone: The sequence runs out 3 residues before the end of the CDR3; the remainder is reconstructed from the germline J gene. The rearrangement links TRBV7-6 to TRBJ2-2; D gene unclear. From germline, CDR1 is SGHVS and CDR2 FNYEAQ. Trimming removed 7 bases from V and 6 bases from J, with 6 bases in between. The CDR3 loop spans 11 amino acids. CDR3 in amino acids: CASKAAGELFF. The CDR3 DNA, read in part, is TGTGCCAGCAAGGCCGCCGGGGAG.

As for this clone: The read comes to an end 3 residues before the CDR3 does, leaving the germline J gene to fill in the end. V and J are TRBV19 and TRBJ1-2; TRBD1 matches 7 bases. The CDR3 covers 16 residues. CDR1 LNHDA and CDR2 SQIVND come from the germline V gene (reference sequence). CDR3 bases read: TGTGCCAGTAGTAGACCCGGGACAGAGAGCACAGATACC. Translating gives CASSRPGTESTDT. The whole CDR3 reads CASSRPGTESTDTYTF.

Comment on this clone: The read ends 3 residues early relative to the CDR3; the germline J gene fills the gap. The genes are TRBV20-1 and TRBJ2-3; 12 positions match TRBD2. CDR1 and CDR2 from the germline V gene are DFQATT and SNEGSKA (reference sequence). V shed 3 bases and J 4 bases; nucleotides not matched to a gene: 8. The CDR3 totals 16 residues. The DNA read from the CDR3 is TGCAGTGCTAGGGGGCTGACTAGCGGGAGAGCAGATACG. It encodes CSARGLTSGRADT. In full, the CDR3 is CSARGLTSGRADTQYF.

In regard to this clone: The read terminates 3 residues ahead of where the CDR3 ends, so the germline J gene completes it. The chain carries TRBV2 and TRBJ2-2; D might be TRBD2 (6 bases). This CDR3 region has 13 residues. Trimming took 8 bases from V and 5 from J, leaving 12 bases between them. Germline assignment: CDR1 SNHLY and CDR2 FYNNEI. CDR3 sequence: CASQTSGTGELFF. CDR3 bases read: TGTGCCAGCCAGACTAGTGGTACCGGGGAG.

Details on this clone: The read gets to within 3 residues of the CDR3 end, and the germline J gene fills in the rest. The gene calls are TRBV6-1 and TRBJ1-2; D gene unclear. Germline-derived CDR1 and CDR2 are MNHNS and SASEGT. The CDR3 extends over 13 amino acids. The ends were cut back, 4 bases at V and 4 bases at J, with 10 bases in the middle. CDR3 DNA (partial): TGTGCCAGCAGTGGGGCGGGAGGCTATGGC. It translates to CASSGAGGYG. Given in full, the CDR3 is CASSGAGGYGYTF.

In the case of this clone: Mismatch with germline at one junction end may stem from a read error. Read sequence stops 3 residues before the CDR3 end, and the germline J gene provides the missing end. The sample carries other DNA sequences with the same CDR3. The chain is built from TRBV18 and TRBJ1-3, with TRBD1 as a possible D gene (5 bases). This CDR3 is 18 amino acids long. CDR1 KGHSH and CDR2 LQKENI come from the germline V gene. The CDR3 DNA, read in part, is TGTGCCAGCTCACCTACAGTATCCCCAAGACAGTCTGGAAACACA. Protein: CASSPTVSPRQSGNT. In full, the CDR3 reads CASSPTVSPRQSGNTIYF.

For this clone: The CDR3 goes on 3 residues after the read ends, and that part is filled in from the germline J gene. The rearrangement links TRBV19 to TRBJ2-2; 7 bases are shared with TRBD1. The CDR3 runs to 15 residues. Germline V gene sequence: CDR1 LNHDA, CDR2 SQIVND (reference sequence). The covered CDR3 bases are TGTGCCAGTACCCAACTTGACAGGGCAGGCGAAAAG. Its translation: CASTQLDRAGEK. The complete CDR3 protein is CASTQLDRAGEKLFF.

As to this clone: The read ends 3 residues early relative to the CDR3; the germline J gene fills the gap. The chain carries TRBV5-5 and TRBJ1-1; 8 bases agree with TRBD1. Germline V lookup: CDR1 SGHKS, CDR2 YYEKEE (reference sequence). This CDR3 is 12 amino acids long. The covered CDR3 bases are TGTGCCAGCAGCTCCGGGACAGGACAA. It specifies CASSSGTGQ. In full, the CDR3 is CASSSGTGQAFF. The full variable domain, in which reference TRBV5-5 and TRBJ1-1 provide the parts outside the CDR3, is DAGVTQSPTHLIKTRGQQVTLRCSPISGHKSVSWYQQVLGQGPQFIFQYYEKEERGRGNFPDRFSARQFPNYSSELNVNALLLGDSALYLCASSSGTGQAFFGQGTRLTVV.

Details on this clone: One junction end disagrees with the germline gene, perhaps due to a read error. Read data end 3 residues before the CDR3 end; the end is taken from the germline J gene. Other DNA sequences from this sample encode an identical CDR3 as well. This rearrangement joins TRBV30 to TRBJ1-3, with a tentative D call TRBD1 (5 bases). Germline assignment: CDR1 GTSNPN and CDR2 SVGIG (reference sequence). The length of the CDR3 is 15 residues. The CDR3 loop reads CAWSVGVSSGNTIYF. The sequenced CDR3 bases are TGTGCCTGGAGTGTAGGGGTTAGCTCTGGAAACACA.

On this clone itself: The read terminates 3 residues ahead of where the CDR3 ends, so the germline J gene completes it. This chain links TRBV19 with TRBJ1-2; maybe TRBD1 (6 bases). This CDR3 spans 14 amino acids. The germline gives CDR1 LNHDA, CDR2 SQIVND (reference sequence). The CDR3 here is CASTKGHRAGDYTF. CDR3 DNA (partial): TGTGCCAGTACCAAGGGTCACAGGGCCGGGGAC.

Comment on this clone: The DNA ends 3 residues before the CDR3 does, and the rest of the CDR3 is filled in from the germline J gene. The chain couples TRBV18 to TRBJ2-7; 7 positions match TRBD1. Germline V gives CDR1 KGHSH, CDR2 LQKENI. CDR3 length: 15 residues. Trimming cost V 2 bases and J 2 bases; bases outside gene matches: 6. The CDR3 bases that were read are TGTGCCAGCTCACCAGACAGGGTTAGCGCCTACGAG. Translated, it gives CASSPDRVSAYE. The full CDR3 protein reads CASSPDRVSAYEQYF. The variable domain in full, with the rest retrieved from reference TRBV18 and TRBJ2-7, is NAGVMQNPRHLVRRRGQEARLRCSPMKGHSHVYWYRQLPEEGLKFMVYLQKENIIDESGMPKERFSAEFPKEGPSILRIQQVVRGDSAAYFCASSPDRVSAYEQYFGPGTRLTVT.

Note on this clone: The observed sequence ends 3 residues before the CDR3 terminus, with the missing tail filled in from the germline J gene. The gene calls are TRBV18 and TRBJ1-2; D unresolved. Germline V gene lookup returns CDR1 KGHSH and CDR2 LQKENI. This CDR3 is 20 amino acids long. This chain's CDR3 is CASSPRALAVPQRASYDYTF. CDR3 DNA, as far as it was read: TGTGCCAGCTCACCACGGGCACTAGCGGTTCCCCAGAGGGCCTCCTACGAC. The full variable domain, completed using reference TRBV18 and TRBJ1-2, is NAGVMQNPRHLVRRRGQEARLRCSPMKGHSHVYWYRQLPEEGLKFMVYLQKENIIDESGMPKERFSAEFPKEGPSILRIQQVVRGDSAAYFCASSPRALAVPQRASYDYTFGSGTRLTVV.

Note on this clone: The sequence runs out 3 residues before the end of the CDR3; the remainder is reconstructed from the germline J gene. The gene calls are TRBV19 and TRBJ1-2; 8 bases are a match to TRBD1. CDR3 length: 13 residues. The germline gives CDR1 LNHDA, CDR2 SQIVND (reference sequence). The CDR3 DNA, read in part, is TGTGCCAGTAGTATAGACAGGGGGCGAAGC. Its translation is CASSIDRGRS. The complete CDR3 protein is CASSIDRGRSYTF.

About this clone: Coverage ceases 3 residues before the CDR3 finishes, and the germline J gene fills in the end. This rearrangement joins TRBV12-3 or TRBV12-4 to TRBJ1-1; TRBD1 agrees at 7 bases. This CDR3 has 14 residues. V shed 6 bases, J shed 1 base, and the junction held 5 bases outside the gene matches. CDR3 bases read: TGTGCCAGCAGGTATCAGGGGGGGAACACTGAA. The encoded protein is CASRYQGGNTE. The entire CDR3 protein is CASRYQGGNTEAFF.